Following are 18 T cell receptor beta chains from one sample sequenced in a study of CD8 T cells in ankylosing spondylitis. TCRdb reprocessed the 5' RACE reads via MiXCR and lists one record per CDR3 protein. This sample has 350,000 or so distinct CDR3 sequences, with around 10% found just once. The source material was blood, either unsorted or a sorted T cell fraction (not recorded which). The receptor source for this set is a female donor with ankylosing spondylitis or in good health (not recorded which).

This clonotype was recorded a few times. CDR3 amino acids: CASSLPGQGTNSPLHF. In DNA, the CDR3 is TGTGCCAGCAGCTTGCCGGGACAGGGGACTAATTCACCCCTCCACTTT. V is TRBV5-5 and J is TRBJ1-6; 10 bases are shared with TRBD1. This CDR3 has 16 amino acids. With V trimmed by 1 base and J by 6 bases, 4 bases remained unmatched. CDR1 and CDR2 from the germline V gene are SGHKS and YYEKEE (reference sequence).

In its sample, this clonotype was seen many times. The rearrangement links TRBV11-2 to TRBJ2-1; TRBD2 matches at 9 bases. This CDR3 contains 18 residues. Germline CDR1 SGHAT, CDR2 FQNNGV. With 5 bases clipped from V and 3 bases from J, the junction kept 14 bases outside the gene matches. CDR3 nucleotide sequence: TGTGCCAGCAGCCTCTGGGGGGCGACTAGCGGAAACTACAATGAGCAGTTCTTC. Protein: CASSLWGATSGNYNEQFF.

This clonotype was counted at least ten times. The V gene is TRBV5-1, the J gene TRBJ1-1; a possible D gene is TRBD1 (5 bases). The V gene's germline CDR1 is SGHRS and CDR2 YFSETQ. The V end was cut by 3 bases, the J end by 5 bases, with 11 bases between. The CDR3 runs to 13 residues. The CDR3 nucleotides read TGCGCCAGCAGCTCGGACACGAAGACTGAAGCTTTCTTT. It yields the protein CASSSDTKTEAFF.

As regards this clonotype: A single base separates this from a much larger clone, so it may be a read error. CDR3 sequence (DNA): TGCTGTGCTAGAGATCTTCGACAGGGCGACACCGGGGAGCTGTTTTTT. Translated: CCARDLRQGDTGELFF. This chain links TRBV20-1 with TRBJ2-2; TRBD1 aligns across 7 bases. This CDR3 region has 16 residues. CDR1 and CDR2 from the germline V gene are DFQATT and SNEGSKA (reference sequence).

This clonotype was observed many times. This chain links TRBV20-1 with TRBJ1-1; perhaps TRBD1 as D (5 bases). CDR3 length: 14 residues. V was clipped by 6 bases and J by 1 base, with 15 bases between them. Germline V gives CDR1 DFQATT, CDR2 SNEGSKA (reference sequence). The CDR3 sequence is CSARAGLENTEAFF. The CDR3 DNA reads as TGCAGTGCCCGCGCAGGGCTGGAGAACACTGAAGCTTTCTTT.

The chain links TRBV9 to TRBJ1-6; D is ambiguous. This CDR3 spans 12 amino acids. Germline loops: CDR1 SGDLS, CDR2 YYNGEE. V lost 7 bases, J lost 4 bases, and 6 bases lay in between. CDR3 bases: TGTGCCAGCGGCGGATATAATTCACCCCTCCACTTT. Translation gives CASGGYNSPLHF.

The CDR3 DNA is TGTGCCAGCAGCGCGGGGGCGGGGACATACAATGAGCAGTTCTTC. As protein: CASSAGAGTYNEQFF. This chain links TRBV5-6 with TRBJ2-1; tentatively, D is TRBD2 (7 bases). The CDR3 has 15 residues. Germline CDR1 reads SGHDT; CDR2 reads YYEEEE. Deletions cut 4 bases from V and 4 bases from J, with 15 bases between.

This clonotype has a count of ten or more. The chain employs TRBV20-1 and TRBJ2-1; 7 bases map to TRBD2. The CDR3 runs to 15 residues. CDR1 is DFQATT and CDR2 is SNEGSKA in the germline V gene (reference sequence). V lost 3 bases, J lost 0 bases, and 5 bases stayed unmatched. The CDR3 spells CSASSGGSSYNEQFF. CDR3 nucleotide sequence: TGCAGTGCTAGCTCCGGCGGGAGCTCCTACAATGAGCAGTTCTTC.

The V call is TRBV15, the J call TRBJ2-3; D is possibly TRBD1 or TRBD2 (5 bases each). The CDR3 spans 13 residues. Germline V lookup: CDR1 LNHNV, CDR2 YYDKDF (reference sequence). V lost 6 bases and J 2 bases, leaving 9 bases between the germline ends. Written as DNA, the CDR3 is TGTGCCACCAGAGGGACGGTCACAGATACGCAGTATTTT. It is translated as CATRGTVTDTQYF.

A note on this clonotype: A much larger clone lies a single base off, so this may be a read error. This chain uses TRBV6-2 or TRBV6-3 with TRBJ2-5; TRBD1 agrees at 8 bases. Looked up from germline, CDR1 is MNHEY and CDR2 is SVGEGT. CDR3 length equals 17 residues. CDR3 coding DNA: TGTGCCAGCAGCCCAGAACACCGACAGGGGAAAAGGGAGACCCCGTACTTC. It yields the protein CASSPEHRQGKRETPYF.

Ten or more counts support this clonotype. This chain connects TRBV20-1 to TRBJ2-1; 8 bases map to TRBD2. V was clipped by 4 bases and J by 14 bases; unmatched bases: 7. Looked up from germline, CDR1 is DFQATT and CDR2 is SNEGSKA (reference sequence). CDR3 length equals 11 residues. CDR3 sequence: CSATSFGGEFF. In nucleotides, the CDR3 is TGCAGTGCTACTAGCTTCGGGGGGGAGTTCTTC.

This clonotype was found many times. This chain joins TRBV29-1 and TRBJ2-7; the D gene is possibly TRBD1 (5 bases). Trimming left V 2 bases short and J 0 bases short, with 8 bases between. This CDR3 region has 13 residues. Germline lookup yields CDR1 SQVTM and CDR2 ANQGSEA. The CDR3 loop reads CSVENQGSYEQYF. The CDR3, as DNA: TGCAGCGTTGAAAACCAGGGCTCCTACGAGCAGTACTTC.

This clonotype was detected many times. This chain connects TRBV20-1 to TRBJ2-5; no clear D gene. Germline CDR1 DFQATT, CDR2 SNEGSKA (reference sequence). This CDR3 is built from 12 residues. V was clipped by 3 bases and J by 6 bases, with 11 bases between them. The CDR3, as DNA: TGCAGTGCTAGTTCCGCATCGCAGACCCAGTACTTC. Protein sequence: CSASSASQTQYF.

A note on this clonotype: One end of the junction is discordant with germline, which a read error may explain. This rearrangement joins TRBV6-1 to TRBJ2-7; D call uncertain. The germline V gene has CDR1 MNHNS and CDR2 SASEGT. The CDR3 loop spans 14 amino acids. The CDR3, as DNA: TGTGCCAGCCGTGAGTCTTTTGGAAGTGTCGAGCAGTACTTC. Its protein is CASRESFGSVEQYF.

The chain has TRBV11-2 and TRBJ2-7; 12 nucleotides line up with TRBD2. Losses at the gene ends were 5 bases for V and 5 bases for J; bases not matched to a gene: 10. This CDR3 has 16 amino acids. Germline V gene lookup returns CDR1 SGHAT and CDR2 FQNNGV. The CDR3 here is CASSPTTSGGDHEQYF. CDR3 DNA sequence: TGTGCCAGCAGCCCTACGACTAGCGGGGGCGACCACGAGCAGTACTTC.

The V call is TRBV11-2, the J call TRBJ1-6; 10 nucleotides align to TRBD1. CDR3 length: 18 residues. CDR1 is SGHAT and CDR2 is FQNNGV in the germline V gene. Losses at the gene ends were 0 bases for V and 5 bases for J; bases not matched to a gene: 7. CDR3 coding DNA: TGTGCCAGCAGCTTAGAGGGGACAGGGGATACTAATAATTCACCCCTCCACTTT. Translating gives CASSLEGTGDTNNSPLHF. The full variable domain, with the rest looked up from reference TRBV11-2 and TRBJ1-6, is EAGVAQSPRYKIIEKRQSVAFWCNPISGHATLYWYQQILGQGPKLLIQFQNNGVVDDSQLPKDRFSAERLKGVDSTLKIQPAKLEDSAVYLCASSLEGTGDTNNSPLHFGNGTRLTVT.

The CDR3 sequence is CASSTTGGYTDTQYF. Here the CDR3 DNA reads TGTGCCAGCAGTACGACGGGGGGATACACAGATACGCAGTATTTT. This sequence joins TRBV6-4 and TRBJ2-3, with TRBD2 matching 7 bases. The germline gives CDR1 MRHNA, CDR2 SNTAGT. The CDR3 totals 15 residues. Trimming removed 5 bases from V and 2 bases from J; junction bases left unmatched: 7.

At least ten counts were recorded for this clonotype. V is TRBV5-1 and J is TRBJ1-1; tentatively, D is TRBD1 (5 bases). Trimming shortened V by 2 bases and J by 2 bases, and 10 bases separated the two germline ends. Germline lookup yields CDR1 SGHRS and CDR2 YFSETQ. The CDR3 has 14 amino acids. CDR3 nucleotide sequence: TGCGCCAGCAGCTTTGAGACAGTTAACACTGAAGCTTTCTTT. This translates into CASSFETVNTEAFF. The full variable domain, with the rest looked up from reference TRBV5-1 and TRBJ1-1, is KAGVTQTPRYLIKTRGQQVTLSCSPISGHRSVSWYQQTPGQGLQFLFEYFSETQRNKGNFPGRFSGRQFSNSRSEMNVSTLELGDSALYLCASSFETVNTEAFFGQGTRLTVV.